This TCR beta chain was sequenced in a study of human T cells and chemical hapten exposure. Study context: Patients got weekly scalp diphenylcyclopropenone doses over the roughly 24-week study.

The sample holds a few counts of this clonotype. One end of the junction is discordant with germline, which a read error may explain. CDR3 length equals 8 residues. The germline V gene has CDR1 MDHEN and CDR2 SYDVKM. As for time point: patch test 1, 2 weeks after DPC sensitization. Treatment defined: therapeutic diphenylcyclopropenone sensitization with weekly scalp DPC. Extraction yielded total RNA from whole blood (unfractionated). MiXCR was run by TCRdb on the RACE reads, yielding one entry per CDR3 protein. This sample has about 340,000 distinct CDR3 sequences, with around 7% found just once. The V and J genes are TRBV28 and TRBJ2-7; D remains unclear. Sequences were derived from whole blood, sampled in connection with sensitization to the hapten diphenylcyclopropenone (DPC). The clonotype comes from a woman between 18 and 29 years old with alopecia areata. Some clones in this sample may be carry-over from other donors' samples. CDR3 in amino acids: CASDEQYF. The CDR3 nucleotides are TGTGCCTCCGACGAGCAGTACTTC.